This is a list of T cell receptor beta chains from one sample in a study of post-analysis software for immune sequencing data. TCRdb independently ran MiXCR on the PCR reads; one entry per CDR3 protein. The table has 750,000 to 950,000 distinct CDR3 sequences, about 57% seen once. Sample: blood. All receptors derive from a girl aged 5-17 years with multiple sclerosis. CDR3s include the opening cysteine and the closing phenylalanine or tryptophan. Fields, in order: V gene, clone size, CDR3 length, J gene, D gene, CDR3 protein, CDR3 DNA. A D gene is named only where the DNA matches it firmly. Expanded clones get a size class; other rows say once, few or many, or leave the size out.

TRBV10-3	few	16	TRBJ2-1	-	CAISDTDAVGSTEQFF	TGTGCCATCAGTGACACGGATGCGGTTGGGAGTACGGAGCAGTTCTTC
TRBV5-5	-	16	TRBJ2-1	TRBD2	CASSRAGTSSYNEQFF	TGTGCCAGCAGCCGTGCCGGGACTAGCTCCTACAATGAGCAGTTCTTC
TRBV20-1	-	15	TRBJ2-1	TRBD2	CSAREPLAGNNEQFF	TGCAGTGCTAGAGAGCCACTAGCGGGAAACAATGAGCAGTTCTTC
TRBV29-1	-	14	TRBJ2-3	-	CSVANYRTTDTQYF	TGCAGCGTTGCAAATTATCGGACCACAGATACGCAGTATTTT
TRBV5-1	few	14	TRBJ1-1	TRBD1	CASRDPGQGVEAFF	TGCGCCAGCCGCGACCCGGGACAGGGGGTAGAAGCTTTCTTT
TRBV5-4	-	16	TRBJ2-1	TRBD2	CASSPSDPLLQREKFF	TGTGCCAGCAGCCCCTCAGACCCACTCCTACAGCGGGAGAAGTTCTTC
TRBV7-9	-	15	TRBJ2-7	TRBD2	CASSVRGLASYEQYF	TGTGCCAGCAGCGTAAGGGGACTAGCCTCCTACGAGCAGTACTTC
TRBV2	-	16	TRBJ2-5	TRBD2	CASPRVAGDFQETQYF	TGTGCCAGTCCGCGGGTAGCGGGAGATTTCCAAGAGACCCAGTACTTC
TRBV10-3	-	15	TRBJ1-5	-	CAISDAAARNQPQHF	TGTGCCATCAGTGATGCGGCCGCTCGCAATCAGCCCCAGCATTTT
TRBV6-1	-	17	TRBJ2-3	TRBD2	CASSQGLAGPVTDTQYF	TGTGCCAGCAGTCAGGGACTAGCGGGACCGGTAACAGATACGCAGTATTTT
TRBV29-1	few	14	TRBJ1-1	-	CSVVAQGRNTEAFF	TGCAGCGTTGTGGCCCAGGGACGGAACACTGAAGCTTTCTTT
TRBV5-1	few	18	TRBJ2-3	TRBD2	CASSSGLAGGLSTDTQYF	TGCGCCAGCAGCTCGGGACTAGCGGGAGGCCTCAGTACAGATACGCAGTATTTT
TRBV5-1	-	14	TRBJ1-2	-	CASRGDIANYGYTF	TGCGCCAGCAGGGGGGACATCGCTAACTATGGCTACACCTTC
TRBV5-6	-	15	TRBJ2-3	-	CASSFPQGSTDTQYF	TGTGCCAGCAGCTTCCCGCAGGGGAGCACAGATACGCAGTATTTT
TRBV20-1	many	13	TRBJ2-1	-	CSAVREEYNEQFF	TGCAGTGCTGTCCGGGAAGAGTACAATGAGCAGTTCTTC
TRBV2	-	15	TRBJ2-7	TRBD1	CASRESQGKAYEQYF	TGTGCCAGCAGAGAGTCACAGGGGAAGGCCTACGAGCAGTACTTC
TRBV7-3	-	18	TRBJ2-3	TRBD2	CASSSGLAGGPRTDTQYF	TGTGCCAGCAGCTCCGGACTAGCGGGGGGGCCTCGCACAGATACGCAGTATTTT
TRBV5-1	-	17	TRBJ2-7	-	CASSLDLQGRASYEQYF	TGCGCCAGCAGCTTGGATCTACAGGGTCGGGCCTCCTACGAGCAGTACTTC
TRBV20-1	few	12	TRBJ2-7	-	CSLVQGSYEQYF	TGCAGCTTGGTCCAGGGCTCCTACGAGCAGTACTTC
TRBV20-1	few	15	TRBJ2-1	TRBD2	CSARVSGIRYNEQFF	TGCAGTGCTAGGGTTAGCGGGATAAGGTACAATGAGCAGTTCTTC
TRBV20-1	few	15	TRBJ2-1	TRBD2	CSASSTSGTYNEQFF	TGCAGTGCTAGTTCTACTAGCGGAACCTACAATGAGCAGTTCTTC
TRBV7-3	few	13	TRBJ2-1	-	CASSFGSHNEQFF	TGTGCCAGCAGCTTTGGCAGCCACAATGAGCAGTTCTTC
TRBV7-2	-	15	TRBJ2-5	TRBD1	CASSLGQGAFETQYF	TGTGCCAGCAGCCTCGGACAGGGGGCTTTTGAGACCCAGTACTTC